Each of the 8 T cell receptor beta chains below was sequenced from the same sample in a study of OX40 agonist ivuxolimab in advanced cancers. The library was generated by the immunoSEQ multiplex PCR assay. TCRdb carries this immuneACCESS record with in-frame sequences only. Its versions omit some clonotypes, under half of them owing to an unresolved V gene in the studies checked, with the rest unexplained. This sample gives about 100,000 clones in total; about 91% of them show up just once. The ten largest make up about 0.51% of the sample. Sequencing used CD4+ or CD8+ T cells sorted from blood, obtained in a trial of the OX40 agonist ivuxolimab. These TCRs come from an adult with an advanced solid tumor such as melanoma, head and neck, liver or kidney cancer.

The rearrangement joins TRBV27 to TRBJ2-1; TRBD2 matches at 9 bases. V was pared by 6 bases and J by 7 bases, with 10 bases of the junction left unmatched. The CDR3 sequence is 15 residues long. Germline CDR1 is MNHEY and CDR2 is SMNVEV (reference sequence). The CDR3 nucleotides are TGTGCCAGCAGGTACCGCGGGAGGGCCGGGAATGAGCAGTTCTTC. Translation gives CASRYRGRAGNEQFF.

The chain links TRBV6-1 to TRBJ1-3; 8 nucleotides match TRBD1. The V gene end was trimmed by 6 bases and the J gene end by 2 bases; junction bases not matched to a gene: 6. The germline V gene encodes CDR1 MNHNS and CDR2 SASEGT. The CDR3 spans 15 residues. DNA of the CDR3: TGTGCCAGCAGCGCAGACAGGGGCGCTGGAAACACCATATATTTT. It codes for CASSADRGAGNTIYF.

The chain carries TRBV4-2 and TRBJ2-7, with D possibly TRBD1 on 5 matching bases. Germline assignment: CDR1 LGHNA and CDR2 YNFKEQ. The CDR3 has 16 amino acids. V was trimmed by 0 bases and J by 0 bases, leaving 12 bases between them. The DNA for the CDR3 is TGTGCCAGCAGCCAAGAAGCGTTCGACAGCTCCTACGAGCAGTACTTC. Protein sequence: CASSQEAFDSSYEQYF.

J is TRBJ1-5 and V is TRBV25-1; 7 bases agree with TRBD1. The germline gives CDR1 MGHDK, CDR2 SYGVNS. Trimming at V came to 6 bases and at J to 5 bases, leaving 4 bases not matched to a gene. CDR3 length equals 13 residues. The CDR3: CASRGGGDQPQHF. The CDR3 region has the DNA TGTGCCAGCAGAGGAGGGGGCGATCAGCCCCAGCATTTT.

This chain joins TRBV10-1 and TRBJ2-7; a possible D gene is TRBD2 (5 bases). Germline assignment: CDR1 WNHNN and CDR2 SYGVQD (reference sequence). The V and J ends lost 2 bases and 1 base respectively, with 12 bases between them. The length of the CDR3 is 15 residues. This chain's CDR3 is CASSEMGAKSYEQYF. CDR3 in DNA: TGCGCCAGCAGTGAGATGGGAGCCAAATCCTACGAGCAGTACTTC.

This chain connects TRBV6-5 to TRBJ2-5, with D possibly being TRBD1 (6 bases). V was trimmed by 6 bases and J by 0 bases, leaving 14 bases between them. The CDR3 has 15 residues. Germline V gene data show CDR1 as MNHEY and CDR2 as SVGAGI. CDR3 region: CASRPTGRNQETQYF. CDR3 coding DNA: TGTGCCAGCAGGCCTACAGGGAGAAACCAAGAGACCCAGTACTTC.

V and J are TRBV5-1 and TRBJ1-1; 12 bases map to TRBD1. Germline trimming cut 4 bases from V and 1 base from J; bases unmatched to any gene: 11. CDR1 SGHRS and CDR2 YFSETQ come from the germline V gene. The CDR3 contains 18 residues. The CDR3 loop is CASSLRPGTGGKNTEAFF. For the CDR3, the DNA is TGCGCCAGCAGCCTACGACCCGGGACAGGGGGCAAGAACACTGAAGCTTTCTTT.

The CDR3 bases are TGTGCCAGCAGTCCAACCATAGGACGGGGAGGGAACACCATATATTTT. This gives the protein CASSPTIGRGGNTIYF. The chain links TRBV28 to TRBJ1-3, with D unresolved. The CDR3 sequence is 16 residues long. Germline values: CDR1 MDHEN, CDR2 SYDVKM. V was trimmed by 5 bases and J by 7 bases, leaving 21 bases between them. Looking up the rest from reference TRBV28 and TRBJ1-3 gives the full variable domain: DVKVTQSSRYLVKRTGEKVFLECVQDMDHENMFWYRQDPGLGLRLIYFSYDVKMKEKGDIPEGYSVSREKKERFSLILESASTNQTSMYLCASSPTIGRGGNTIYFGEGSWLTVV.